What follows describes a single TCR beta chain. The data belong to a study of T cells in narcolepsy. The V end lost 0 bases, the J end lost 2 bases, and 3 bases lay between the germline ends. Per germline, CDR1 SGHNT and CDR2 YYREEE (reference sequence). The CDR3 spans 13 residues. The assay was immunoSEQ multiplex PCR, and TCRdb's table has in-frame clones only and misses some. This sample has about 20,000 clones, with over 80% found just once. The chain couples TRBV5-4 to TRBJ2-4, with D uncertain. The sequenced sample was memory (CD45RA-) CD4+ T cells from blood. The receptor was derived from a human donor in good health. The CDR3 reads CASSLEPKNIQYF. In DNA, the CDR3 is TGTGCCAGCAGCTTGGAGCCCAAAAACATTCAGTACTTC.